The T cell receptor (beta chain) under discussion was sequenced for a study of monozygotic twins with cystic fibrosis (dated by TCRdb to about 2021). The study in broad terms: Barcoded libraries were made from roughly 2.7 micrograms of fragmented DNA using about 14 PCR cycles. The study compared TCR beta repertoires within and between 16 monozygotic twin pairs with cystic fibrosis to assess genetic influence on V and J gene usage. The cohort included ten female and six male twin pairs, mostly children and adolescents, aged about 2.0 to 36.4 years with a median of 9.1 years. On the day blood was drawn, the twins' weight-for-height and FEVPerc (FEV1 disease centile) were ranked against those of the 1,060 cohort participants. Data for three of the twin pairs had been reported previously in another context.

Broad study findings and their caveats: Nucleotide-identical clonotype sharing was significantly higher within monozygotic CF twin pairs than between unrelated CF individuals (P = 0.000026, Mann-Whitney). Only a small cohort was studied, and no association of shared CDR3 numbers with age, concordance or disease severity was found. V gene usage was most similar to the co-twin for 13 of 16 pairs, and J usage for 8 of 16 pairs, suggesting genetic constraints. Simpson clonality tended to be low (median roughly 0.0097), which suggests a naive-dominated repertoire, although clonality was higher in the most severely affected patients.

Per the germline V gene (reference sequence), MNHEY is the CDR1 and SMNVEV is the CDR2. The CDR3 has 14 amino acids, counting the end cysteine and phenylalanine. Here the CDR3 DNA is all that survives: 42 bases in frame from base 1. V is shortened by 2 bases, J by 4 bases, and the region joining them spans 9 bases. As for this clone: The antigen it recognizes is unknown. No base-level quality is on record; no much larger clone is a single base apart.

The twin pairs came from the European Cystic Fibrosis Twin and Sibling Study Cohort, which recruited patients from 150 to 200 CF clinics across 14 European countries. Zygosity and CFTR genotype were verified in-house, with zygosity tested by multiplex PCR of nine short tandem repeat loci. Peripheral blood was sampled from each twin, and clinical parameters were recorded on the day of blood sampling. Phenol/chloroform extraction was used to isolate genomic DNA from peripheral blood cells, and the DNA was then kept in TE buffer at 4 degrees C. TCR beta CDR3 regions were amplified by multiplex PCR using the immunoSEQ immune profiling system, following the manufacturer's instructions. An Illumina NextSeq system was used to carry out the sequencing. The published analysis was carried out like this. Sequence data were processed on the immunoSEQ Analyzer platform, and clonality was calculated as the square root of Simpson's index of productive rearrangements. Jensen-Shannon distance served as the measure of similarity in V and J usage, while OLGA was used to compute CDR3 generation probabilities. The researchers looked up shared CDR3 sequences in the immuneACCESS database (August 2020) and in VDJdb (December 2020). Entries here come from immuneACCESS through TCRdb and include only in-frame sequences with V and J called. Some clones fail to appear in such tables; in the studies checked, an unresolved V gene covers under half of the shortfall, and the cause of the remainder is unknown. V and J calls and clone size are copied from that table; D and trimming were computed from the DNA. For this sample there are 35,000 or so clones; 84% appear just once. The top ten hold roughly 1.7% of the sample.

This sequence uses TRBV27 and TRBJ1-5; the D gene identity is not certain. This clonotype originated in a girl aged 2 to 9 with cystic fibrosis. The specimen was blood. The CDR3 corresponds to CASSLVEGNQPQHF. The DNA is TGTGCCAGCAGTTTAGTGGAGGGAAATCAGCCCCAGCATTTT.